This TCR beta chain was identified in a study of cytomegalovirus exposure and HLA in healthy donors. Background on the study: Within an early data release were about 85 million unique TCRs drawn from HLA-typed donors. Overall study results and limits: As was reported, the classifier diagnosed cytomegalovirus status with high specificity and sensitivity. Later analysis indicated greater clonal expansion among HLA-associated TCR beta chains than among equally common other chains.

PCR involved 60 Vbeta and 13 Jbeta primers. Sequencing used immunoSEQ multiplex PCR; TCRdb keeps in-frame clones, though not all of them. Its clone listing holds more than 45,000 clones. The CDR3 sequence is 15 residues long. CDR1 is GTSNPN and CDR2 is SVGIG in the germline V gene (reference sequence). For this clone: No antigen is known for it. The junction departs from the called germline gene at one end, perhaps through a read error.

The TCR was taken from a male donor in good health and CMV-seronegative. The sample was PBMCs. This chain uses TRBV30 with TRBJ2-3, with 7 bases that match TRBD1. CDR3 in amino acids: CAWSPSETGTDKQYF. CDR3 nucleotide sequence: TGTGCCTGGAGTCCTTCGGAGACAGGGACAGATAAGCAGTATTTT.